Given below is one TCR beta chain in context. Its antigen is not known. CDR1 SEHNR and CDR2 FQNEAQ come from the germline V gene (reference sequence). V shed 5 bases and J shed 7 bases, with 8 bases lying between them. The CDR3 consists of 11 residues. These data come from a study of a mutant IDH1 vaccine in newly diagnosed glioma. Study context: Week 35 was safety follow-up visit V12; week 47 was end-of-study visit V13.

Time point indicated: week 35, safety follow-up. Doses consisted of 300 ug of mutant IDH1 20-mer peptide each, paired with topical imiquimod. The repertoire was sequenced with immunoSEQ multiplex PCR; TCRdb's copy has only in-frame clones and lacks some. Among around 54,000 clones, 85% to 90% were seen once, and the ten largest hold 1.6%. This TCR was sampled from a middle-aged man with glioma. The chain joins TRBV7-9 to TRBJ1-1, with D possibly being TRBD1 (5 bases). The input for sequencing was PBMCs, taken from a glioma patient whose treatment included an IDH1 peptide vaccine. This chain's CDR3 is CASSAQGEAFF. The CDR3 DNA reads TGTGCCAGCAGCGCCCAGGGTGAAGCTTTCTTT.